A single sample is the source of the 22 T cell receptor beta chains below, sequenced in a study of CD8+CD57+ T cells in acquired aplastic anemia. Genomic DNA, serving as template, underwent TCR beta VDJ and CDR3 profiling. TCRdb fed the reads into MiXCR, producing one record per CDR3 protein. This table has 200,000 to 300,000 distinct CDR3 sequences, around 46% appearing once. Patients chosen for sequencing had CD8+CD57+ cells that had expanded, as shown by flow cytometry. The sequenced sample consisted of sorted CD4+, CD8+, or CD8+CD57+ T cells (not recorded which) from PBMCs. The receptors here all came from a human donor with aplastic anemia.

The chain has TRBV20-1 and TRBJ1-5; 7 bases agree with TRBD1. Trimming removed 4 bases from V and 7 bases from J; junction bases left unmatched: 7. Germline CDR1 reads DFQATT; CDR2 reads SNEGSKA (reference sequence). The CDR3 sequence is 13 residues long. This chain's CDR3 is CSATGTEKQPQHF. The CDR3 DNA follows: TGCAGTGCTACCGGGACAGAGAAGCAGCCCCAGCATTTT.

The chain combines TRBV19 with TRBJ1-2; D may be TRBD1 (6 bases). V was trimmed by 7 bases and J by 3 bases, leaving 21 bases between them. This CDR3 has 16 amino acids. Germline-derived CDR1 and CDR2 are LNHDA and SQIVND (reference sequence). This CDR3 is CASTGGLTGWDYGYTF. The CDR3 DNA is TGTGCCAGTACCGGCGGGCTCACAGGGTGGGACTATGGCTACACCTTC.

Ten or more counts support this clonotype. The V call is TRBV7-9, the J call TRBJ2-1; no firm D call. Looked up from germline, CDR1 is SEHNR and CDR2 is FQNEAQ (reference sequence). This CDR3 is 13 amino acids long. Trimming removed 4 bases from V and 8 bases from J, with 12 bases in between. In DNA form, the CDR3 reads TGTGCCAGCAGCTCCACGTGGTCCGATGAGCAGTTCTTC. Its translation: CASSSTWSDEQFF.

This chain links TRBV6-1 with TRBJ1-1, with D maybe TRBD1 (6 bases). The CDR3 consists of 16 residues. With 3 bases removed from V and 2 bases from J, the gap between germline ends came to 16 bases. Germline CDR1 reads MNHNS; CDR2 reads SASEGT. DNA of the CDR3: TGTGCCAGCAGTGACTCGGACAGCGGGCTAAACACTGAAGCTTTCTTT. Its translation is CASSDSDSGLNTEAFF.

This clonotype has at least ten counts. The gene calls are TRBV20-1 and TRBJ2-7; 7 bases line up with TRBD2. There are 13 residues in the CDR3. The germline V gene has CDR1 DFQATT and CDR2 SNEGSKA (reference sequence). After removal of 3 bases from V and 3 bases from J, the junction contained 5 bases not matched to a gene. CDR3 coding DNA: TGCAGTGCTAGGACTCCTAGCGGCTACGAGCAGTACTTC. Its protein product is CSARTPSGYEQYF.

Concerning this clonotype itself: A much larger clone lies a single base off, so this may be a read error. J is TRBJ2-7 and V is TRBV7-2; perhaps TRBD1 as D (5 bases). The ends were cut back, 4 bases at V and 3 bases at J, with 16 bases in the middle. CDR3 length: 15 residues. Germline CDR1 and CDR2: SGHTA and FQGNSA. The CDR3 region is CASSWTTLPSYEQYF. CDR3 DNA: TGTGCCAGCAGCTGGACAACCCTTCCTAGCTACGAGCAGTACTTC.

This clonotype has ten or more counts. The CDR3 nucleotides are TGCAGTGCCAGGCCGGAGGGTTCCTACGAGCAGTACTTC. It codes for CSARPEGSYEQYF. The chain couples TRBV20-1 to TRBJ2-7, with D tentatively TRBD2 (6 bases). This CDR3 has 13 amino acids. V was cut by 6 bases and J by 1 base, with 13 bases left in between. Germline values: CDR1 DFQATT, CDR2 SNEGSKA (reference sequence).

This clonotype was recorded many times. The chain uses TRBV20-1 and TRBJ1-2; D not certain. CDR1 and CDR2 (germline): DFQATT, SNEGSKA (reference sequence). This CDR3 has 14 amino acids. The V end was cut by 0 bases, the J end by 4 bases, with 12 bases between. CDR3 nucleotide sequence: TGCAGTGCTAGAGAGCCCGAGGGCCTCTATGGCTACACCTTC. Encoded protein: CSAREPEGLYGYTF.

Only one count was recorded for this clonotype. The chain joins TRBV7-9 to TRBJ2-5; 9 nucleotides match TRBD2. The junction had 10 bases not matched to a gene; V was cut back by 5 bases and J by 3 bases. The CDR3 loop spans 16 amino acids. CDR1 and CDR2 from the germline V gene are SEHNR and FQNEAQ (reference sequence). CDR3 bases: TGTGCCAGCAGCCAGCAGGCGGGACTAGCTGAAGAGACCCAGTACTTC. Its translation: CASSQQAGLAEETQYF.

Concerning this clonotype: A much larger clone lies one base from this, so it may be a read error. This chain connects TRBV14 to TRBJ2-7, with TRBD2 matching 7 bases. Germline loops: CDR1 SGHDN, CDR2 FVKESK. Trimming removed 6 bases from V and 6 bases from J; junction bases left unmatched: 11. The CDR3 consists of 14 residues. CDR3 nucleotides: TGTGCCAGCAGACCCGGGGGGAAGCTTCTCGAGCAGTACTTC. This codes for CASRPGGKLLEQYF.

This clonotype occurred many times. V usage is TRBV19 and J usage is TRBJ2-1; a possible D gene is TRBD2 (6 bases). Trimming cost V 3 bases and J 3 bases, with 9 bases left between them. The CDR3 runs to 14 residues. Germline V CDR1 and CDR2: LNHDA, SQIVND (reference sequence). The CDR3 DNA sequence: TGTGCCAGTAGTATCTGGCGGGGCTACAATGAGCAGTTCTTC. Amino acids: CASSIWRGYNEQFF.

This chain links TRBV20-1 with TRBJ2-1; D ambiguous. TRBJ2-5 matches the DNA end more closely, so the J call is doubtful. This CDR3 contains 12 residues. Germline V CDR1 and CDR2: DFQATT, SNEGSKA (reference sequence). CDR3 in amino acids: CSARDREETQYF. DNA for the CDR3: TGCAGTGCTAGAGATAGAGAAGAGACCCAGTACTTC.

This clonotype was picked up many times. The chain uses TRBV5-1 and TRBJ1-1, with D possibly matching TRBD1 (6 bases). Germline assignment: CDR1 SGHRS and CDR2 YFSETQ. The ends were cut back, 0 bases at V and 1 base at J, with 10 bases in the middle. CDR3 length equals 15 residues. The CDR3 protein is CASSLATGQNTEAFF. DNA for the CDR3: TGCGCCAGCAGCTTGGCGACAGGCCAGAACACTGAAGCTTTCTTT.

The sample holds many counts of this clonotype. This sequence joins TRBV6-2 or TRBV6-3 and TRBJ1-6; perhaps TRBD1 as D (5 bases). The germline gives CDR1 MNHEY, CDR2 SVGEGT. Trimming shortened V by 4 bases and J by 7 bases, and 17 bases separated the two germline ends. The length of the CDR3 is 16 residues. The CDR3 spells CASSWNRDSMNSPLHF. CDR3 nucleotide sequence: TGTGCCAGCAGTTGGAACCGGGACTCGATGAATTCACCCCTCCACTTT.

CDR3 residues: CASSRQGQLYEQYF. The CDR3 DNA follows: TGTGCCAGCAGTCGTCAGGGCCAACTATACGAGCAGTACTTC. The rearrangement uses TRBV7-9 and TRBJ2-7; weak D call: TRBD1 (5 bases). Germline CDR1 is SEHNR and CDR2 is FQNEAQ (reference sequence). V was cut by 6 bases and J by 4 bases, with 16 bases left in between. This CDR3 has 14 amino acids.

This clonotype has more than one count but fewer than ten. The chain combines TRBV27 with TRBJ2-1; D ambiguous. CDR1 MNHEY and CDR2 SMNVEV come from the germline V gene (reference sequence). The V end was cut by 9 bases, the J end by 0 bases, with 12 bases between. The CDR3 extends over 14 amino acids. The CDR3, as DNA: TGTGCCAGTTCAGCGTTAAGCTCCTACAATGAGCAGTTCTTC. Amino acid sequence: CASSALSSYNEQFF.

Of note for this clonotype: One end of the junction does not line up with germline, which may come from a read error. The gene calls are TRBV14 and TRBJ1-2; no definite D call. From germline, CDR1 is SGHDN and CDR2 FVKESK. The CDR3 runs to 13 residues. The CDR3 protein is CASGQVLGCGYTF. The CDR3 DNA reads as TGTGCCAGCGGCCAAGTTTTGGGATGTGGCTACACCTTC.

This clonotype has a count of ten or more. The chain combines TRBV15 with TRBJ1-3; D is undetermined. This CDR3 spans 15 amino acids. The germline V gene encodes CDR1 LNHNV and CDR2 YYDKDF (reference sequence). V was shortened by 0 bases and J by 4 bases, with 10 bases between the two germline ends. CDR3 sequence (DNA): TGTGCCACCAGCAGAGATATCACAATAGGAAACACCATATATTTT. It yields the protein CATSRDITIGNTIYF.

About this clonotype: A junction boundary mismatches the germline segment, possibly from a read error. The chain couples TRBV3-1 to TRBJ2-1; 8 bases agree with TRBD2. The CDR3 has 16 amino acids. Germline lookup yields CDR1 LGHDT and CDR2 YNNKEL (reference sequence). CDR3 nucleotide sequence: TGTGCCAGTAGCCAAGTTACTAGCGGAAAATACAATGAGCAGTTCTTC. Translated: CASSQVTSGKYNEQFF.

The chain links TRBV2 to TRBJ1-1; D is unclear. Trimming stripped 6 bases from V and 3 bases from J, with 8 bases between. Germline CDR1 reads SNHLY; CDR2 reads FYNNEI. This CDR3 spans 12 amino acids. CDR3 amino acids: CASRAMDTEAFF. In DNA, the CDR3 is TGTGCCAGCAGGGCGATGGACACTGAAGCTTTCTTT.

This clonotype was observed at least ten times. V gene TRBV19 combines with J gene TRBJ2-3; TRBD1 matches at 10 bases. CDR1 is LNHDA, CDR2 SQIVND, per germline (reference sequence). The ends lost 5 bases at V and 4 bases at J; junction bases unmatched: 9. This CDR3 is 16 amino acids long. CDR3 residues: CASSLRRTGGPDTQYF. CDR3 DNA: TGTGCCAGTAGTTTACGAAGGACAGGGGGTCCAGATACGCAGTATTTT. The full variable domain, rest sourced from reference TRBV19 and TRBJ2-3, is DGGITQSPKYLFRKEGQNVTLSCEQNLNHDAMYWYRQDPGQGLRLIYYSQIVNDFQKGDIAEGYSVSREKKESFPLTVTSAQKNPTAFYLCASSLRRTGGPDTQYFGPGTRLTVL.

This clonotype appeared a single time. V usage is TRBV10-3 and J usage is TRBJ1-6; 7 bases map to TRBD1. The junction had 0 bases not matched to a gene; V was cut back by 4 bases and J by 6 bases. The CDR3 spans 13 residues. The germline V gene encodes CDR1 ENHRY and CDR2 SYGVKD. CDR3 region: CAISGQGNSPLHF. The CDR3 bases are TGTGCCATCAGTGGACAGGGTAATTCACCCCTCCACTTT.